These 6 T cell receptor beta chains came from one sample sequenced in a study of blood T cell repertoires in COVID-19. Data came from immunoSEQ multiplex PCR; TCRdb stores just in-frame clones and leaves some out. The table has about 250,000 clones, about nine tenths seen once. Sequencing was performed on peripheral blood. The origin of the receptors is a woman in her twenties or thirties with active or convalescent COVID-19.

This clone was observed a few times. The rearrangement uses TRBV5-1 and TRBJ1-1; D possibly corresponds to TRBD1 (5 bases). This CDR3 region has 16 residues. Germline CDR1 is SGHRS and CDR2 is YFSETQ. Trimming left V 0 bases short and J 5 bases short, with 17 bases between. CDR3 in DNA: TGCGCCAGCAGCTTGGGAGCAGCGGGGGGAGGGACTGAAGCTTTCTTT. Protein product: CASSLGAAGGGTEAFF.

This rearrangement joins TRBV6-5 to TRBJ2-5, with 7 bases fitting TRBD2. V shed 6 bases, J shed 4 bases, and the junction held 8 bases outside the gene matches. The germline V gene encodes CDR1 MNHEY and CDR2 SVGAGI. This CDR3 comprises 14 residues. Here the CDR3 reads CASRGGGKGETQYF. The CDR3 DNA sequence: TGTGCCAGCAGGGGCGGGGGTAAGGGAGAGACCCAGTACTTC.

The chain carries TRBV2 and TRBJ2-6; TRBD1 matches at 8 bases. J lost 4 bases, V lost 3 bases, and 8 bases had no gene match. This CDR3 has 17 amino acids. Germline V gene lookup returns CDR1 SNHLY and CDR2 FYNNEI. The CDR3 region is CASSELGRGPGANVLTF. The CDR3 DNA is TGTGCCAGCAGTGAGCTGGGCAGGGGGCCCGGGGCCAACGTCCTGACTTTC.

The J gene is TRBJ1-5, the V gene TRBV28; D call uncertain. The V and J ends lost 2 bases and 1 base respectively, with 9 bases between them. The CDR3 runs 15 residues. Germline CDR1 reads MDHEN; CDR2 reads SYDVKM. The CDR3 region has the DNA TGTGCCAGCAGTTTACCGGGAGGGAGCAATCAGCCCCAGCATTTT. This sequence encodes CASSLPGGSNQPQHF.

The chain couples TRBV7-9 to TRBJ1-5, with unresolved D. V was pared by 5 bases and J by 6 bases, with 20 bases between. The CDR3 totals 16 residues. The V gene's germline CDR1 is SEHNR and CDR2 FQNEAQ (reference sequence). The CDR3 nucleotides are TGTGCCAGCAGCCTAGAAACCGGGGTCTCGGCTCAGCCCCAGCATTTT. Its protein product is CASSLETGVSAQPQHF.

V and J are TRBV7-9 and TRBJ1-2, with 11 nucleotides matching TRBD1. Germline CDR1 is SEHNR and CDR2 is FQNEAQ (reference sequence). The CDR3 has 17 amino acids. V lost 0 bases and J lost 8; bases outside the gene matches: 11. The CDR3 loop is CASSLAEPGQGARGYTF. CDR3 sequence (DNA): TGTGCCAGCAGCTTAGCGGAACCAGGACAGGGGGCAAGGGGCTACACCTTC.